The 5 T cell receptor beta chains below come from one sample, sequenced in a study of early T cells in non-severe SARS-CoV-2 infection. TCRdb used MiXCR to reprocess the 5' RACE reads, holding one entry per CDR3 protein. The sample has approximately 45,000 distinct CDR3 sequences, around 7% seen once. Material: whole blood. These receptors were obtained from an adult who was a healthcare worker with PCR-confirmed SARS-CoV-2 infection or an uninfected control (not recorded which).

This clonotype turned up a few times. The chain combines TRBV6-1 with TRBJ1-5; TRBD1 matches at 7 bases. The CDR3 is 14 residues long. J lost 3 bases, V lost 6 bases, and 5 bases had no gene match. From germline, CDR1 is MNHNS and CDR2 SASEGT. Here the CDR3 reads CASRATGVNQPQHF. CDR3 nucleotides: TGTGCCAGCAGGGCCACAGGGGTCAATCAGCCCCAGCATTTT.

Ten or more counts support this clonotype. The chain carries TRBV10-1 and TRBJ2-3, with TRBD1 identical over 9 bases. The ends lost 4 bases at V and 3 bases at J; junction bases unmatched: 8. The CDR3 is 16 amino acids. The germline gives CDR1 WNHNN, CDR2 SYGVQD (reference sequence). CDR3 sequence (DNA): TGCGCCAGCAGTGTCGGACAGGGGTTTTCGACAGATACGCAGTATTTT. This sequence encodes CASSVGQGFSTDTQYF.

The rearrangement uses TRBV9 and TRBJ1-4; tentatively, D is TRBD1 (5 bases). Per germline, CDR1 SGDLS and CDR2 YYNGEE. With 3 bases removed from V and 8 bases from J, the gap between germline ends came to 11 bases. This CDR3 is built from 13 residues. CDR3 amino acids: CASSGGAVEKLFF. For the CDR3, the DNA is TGTGCCAGCAGCGGAGGGGCGGTGGAAAAACTGTTTTTT.

The table lists this clonotype with many counts. This chain joins TRBV10-2 and TRBJ2-2; 7 positions agree with TRBD1. From germline, CDR1 is WSHSY and CDR2 SAAADI. The CDR3 has 13 amino acids. V trimming: 6 bases; J trimming: 5 bases; junction bases outside the gene matches: 3. Here the CDR3 reads CASSSGGTGELFF. CDR3 bases: TGCGCCAGCAGCTCAGGGGGAACCGGGGAGCTGTTTTTT.

This clonotype was counted only a few times. The genes are TRBV21-1 and TRBJ2-3; the table's D call, TRBD2, was not checked against the DNA. TRBV21-1 is assigned pseudogene status. CDR3 length: 19 residues. The CDR3 here is CASSGPGLAGGPDADTQYF. CDR3 nucleotides: TGTGCCAGCAGTGGCCCGGGACTAGCGGGGGGGCCGGATGCAGATACGCAGTATTTT.